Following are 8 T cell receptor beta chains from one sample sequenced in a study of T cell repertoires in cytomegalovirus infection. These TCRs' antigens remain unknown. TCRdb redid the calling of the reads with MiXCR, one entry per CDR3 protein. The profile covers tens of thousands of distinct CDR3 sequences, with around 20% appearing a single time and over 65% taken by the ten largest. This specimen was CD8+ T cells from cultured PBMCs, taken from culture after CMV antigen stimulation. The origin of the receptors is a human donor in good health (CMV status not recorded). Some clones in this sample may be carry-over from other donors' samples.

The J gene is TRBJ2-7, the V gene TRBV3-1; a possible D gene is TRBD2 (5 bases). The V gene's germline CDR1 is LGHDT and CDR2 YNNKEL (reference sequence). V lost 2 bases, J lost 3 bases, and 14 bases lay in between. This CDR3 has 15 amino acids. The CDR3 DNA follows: TGTGCCAGCAGCCAAAGAGGGCTAGGGAGCTACGAGCAGTACTTC. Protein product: CASSQRGLGSYEQYF.

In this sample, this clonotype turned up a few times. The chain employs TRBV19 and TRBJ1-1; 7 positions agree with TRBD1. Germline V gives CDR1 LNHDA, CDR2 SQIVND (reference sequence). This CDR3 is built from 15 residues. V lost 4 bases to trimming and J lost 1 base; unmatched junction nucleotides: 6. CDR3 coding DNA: TGTGCCAGTAGTACAAGACAGGGCTGGAACACTGAAGCTTTCTTT. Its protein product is CASSTRQGWNTEAFF.

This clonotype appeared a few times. CDR3 in amino acids: CASSFQFLTGVDTGELFF. CDR3 bases: TGTGCCAGCAGCTTTCAGTTTCTGACAGGGGTTGACACCGGGGAGCTGTTTTTT. The V and J genes are TRBV7-8 and TRBJ2-2; TRBD1 matches at 8 bases. Germline trimming cut 3 bases from V and 3 bases from J; bases unmatched to any gene: 12. The CDR3 is made up of 18 amino acids. CDR1 and CDR2 from the germline V gene are SGHVS and FQNEAQ. The whole variable domain, filled in from reference TRBV7-8 and TRBJ2-2, reads GAGVSQSPRYKVAKRGQDVALRCDPISGHVSLFWYQQALGQGPEFLTYFQNEAQLDKSGLPSDRFFAERPEGSVSTLKIQRTQQEDSAVYLCASSFQFLTGVDTGELFFGEGSRLTVL.

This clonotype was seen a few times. CDR3 sequence (DNA): TGTGCCAGCAGCTTAGCAGGAGGGGGCGGCACAGATACGCAGTATTTT. The encoded protein is CASSLAGGGGTDTQYF. The chain links TRBV7-9 to TRBJ2-3, with a tentative D call TRBD1 (7 bases). Deletions cut 0 bases from V and 1 base from J, with 11 bases between. Germline CDR1 reads SEHNR; CDR2 reads FQNEAQ (reference sequence). This CDR3 is 16 amino acids long.

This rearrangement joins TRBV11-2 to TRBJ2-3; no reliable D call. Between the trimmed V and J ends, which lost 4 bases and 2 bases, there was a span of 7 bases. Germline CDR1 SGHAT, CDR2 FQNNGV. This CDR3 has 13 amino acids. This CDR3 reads CASSSPVTDTQYF. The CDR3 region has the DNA TGTGCCAGCAGCTCCCCGGTCACAGATACGCAGTATTTT.

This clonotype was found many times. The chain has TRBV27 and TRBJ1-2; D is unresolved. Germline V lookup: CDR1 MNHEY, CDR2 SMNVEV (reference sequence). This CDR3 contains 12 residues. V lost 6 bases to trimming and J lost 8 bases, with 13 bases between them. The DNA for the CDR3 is TGTGCCAGCAGGGGCAACGGTTGGGGCTACACCTTC. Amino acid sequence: CASRGNGWGYTF.

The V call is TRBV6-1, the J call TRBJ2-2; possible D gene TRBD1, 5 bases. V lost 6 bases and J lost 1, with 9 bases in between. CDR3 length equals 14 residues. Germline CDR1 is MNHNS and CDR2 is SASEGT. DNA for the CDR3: TGTGCCAGCAGGGTTGGACAGAACACCGGGGAGCTGTTTTTT. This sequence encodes CASRVGQNTGELFF.

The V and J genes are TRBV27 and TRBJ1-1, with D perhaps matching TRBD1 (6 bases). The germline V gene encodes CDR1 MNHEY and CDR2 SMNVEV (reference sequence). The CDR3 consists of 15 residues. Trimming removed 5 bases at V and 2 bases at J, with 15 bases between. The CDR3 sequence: CASSLAGGANTEAFF. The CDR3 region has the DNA TGTGCCAGCAGTCTGGCGGGGGGGGCAAACACTGAAGCTTTCTTT.